Detailed here is one TCR beta chain. This sample stems from a study of identical twins. From the 5' RACE reads, TCRdb called clonotypes with MiXCR, one entry per CDR3 protein. The sample lists approximately 300,000 distinct CDR3 sequences; roughly 9.8% were seen once. CDR3 length: 15 amino acids. Trimming pared 5 bases from V and 1 base from J, leaving 14 bases between. The germline V gene encodes CDR1 LNHDA and CDR2 SQIVND (reference sequence). The same data also contributed to another study, on yellow fever vaccine responses in identical twins.

The chain has TRBV19 and TRBJ1-1, with a weak D call TRBD1 (5 bases). The sequence derives from a woman aged 18-30 years in good health. Sequencing used CD8+ T cells sorted from blood. The CDR3, as DNA: TGTGCCAGTAGTTTGGGGACCGGGGGGAACACTGAAGCTTTCTTT. Protein product: CASSLGTGGNTEAFF.